The clone carrying this T cell receptor (beta chain) was seen a handful of times. Authors' processing steps: By means of reference gene primer amplification, nucleated cell counts were estimated. Some clones are missing from TCRdb's copy, which holds only in-frame ones; the method was immunoSEQ multiplex PCR. The V and J calls and clone size were taken over from that table, and D and trimming were inferred from the DNA. The sample yields about 20,000 clones, 75% to 95% seen once. Germline values: CDR1 LNHDA, CDR2 SQIVND (reference sequence). This CDR3 is built from 15 residues. The ends were cut back, 7 bases at V and 4 bases at J, with 17 bases in the middle. This sample was taken from a study of blood T cell repertoires in COVID-19. Across the study: Some COVID-19 samples were acute and others convalescent; all came from the United States, Italy and Spain. The cDNA or gDNA used as material had been derived from T cells, B-cell-depleted T cells, or PBMCs.

This TCR was sampled from a human donor in a cohort sampled during active COVID-19. The chain joins TRBV19 to TRBJ2-1; weak D call: TRBD1 (5 bases). Sequenced material: peripheral blood. The CDR3 DNA reads as TGTGCCAGTAAACTCGGACAAGGAGCTTACAATGAGCAGTTCTTC. It specifies CASKLGQGAYNEQFF.